These 7 T cell receptor beta chains came from one sample sequenced in a study of CD8 T cells in ankylosing spondylitis. In TCRdb, the 5' RACE reads were re-called with MiXCR into one record per CDR3 protein. The sample lists about 360,000 distinct CDR3 sequences, about 20% seen once, with around 13% in the top ten. Material: blood, either unsorted or a sorted T cell fraction (not recorded which). Every receptor here comes from a male donor with ankylosing spondylitis or in good health (not recorded which).

This rearrangement joins TRBV7-9 to TRBJ2-3; no definite D call. Looked up from germline, CDR1 is SEHNR and CDR2 is FQNEAQ (reference sequence). The CDR3 has 15 residues. With 4 bases removed from V and 4 bases from J, the gap between germline ends came to 15 bases. This CDR3 is CASSSDLFSPDTQYF. The CDR3 nucleotides read TGTGCCAGCAGCTCAGACCTCTTCTCCCCAGATACGCAGTATTTT.

The rearrangement uses TRBV20-1 and TRBJ2-3, with 10 positions matching TRBD2. V dropped 5 bases and J dropped 2; count of bases not matched to a gene: 13. This CDR3 spans 17 amino acids. Per germline, CDR1 DFQATT and CDR2 SNEGSKA (reference sequence). The CDR3 DNA is TGCAGTGCTCCCTCCCGGCTAGCGGGGGCGTACACAGATACGCAGTATTTT. Translated, it gives CSAPSRLAGAYTDTQYF.

A few counts support this clonotype. The genes are TRBV29-1 and TRBJ2-2; 7 bases match TRBD1. The CDR3 is made up of 14 amino acids. The trim removed 3 bases at V and 1 base at J, leaving 2 bases unmatched. Germline V gives CDR1 SQVTM, CDR2 ANQGSEA. The CDR3 nucleotides read TGCAGCGTTGAGACAGGGAAGAACACCGGGGAGCTGTTTTTT. Translation: CSVETGKNTGELFF.

This clonotype was counted only a few times. DNA of the CDR3: TGTGCCAGCAGCCAAGGGTCGGCAGCCTATGGCTACACCTTC. Protein: CASSQGSAAYGYTF. The rearrangement joins TRBV4-2 to TRBJ1-2; D remains unclear. Germline V gene data show CDR1 as LGHNA and CDR2 as YNFKEQ. V was pared by 1 base and J by 4 bases, with 10 bases between. This CDR3 has 14 amino acids.

The genes are TRBV3-1 and TRBJ2-1; 9 bases are a match to TRBD2. Losses at the gene ends were 4 bases for V and 6 bases for J; bases not matched to a gene: 7. The germline V gene has CDR1 LGHDT and CDR2 YNNKEL (reference sequence). This CDR3 has 15 residues. CDR3 region: CASSRRGLAFNEQFF. The CDR3 DNA reads TGTGCCAGCAGCCGCCGGGGACTAGCTTTCAATGAGCAGTTCTTC.

The chain has TRBV3-1 and TRBJ2-1; no reliable D call. Trimming cost V 1 base and J 8 bases, with 9 bases left between them. Per the germline V gene, CDR1 is LGHDT and CDR2 is YNNKEL (reference sequence). The CDR3 length is 13 residues. The CDR3 here is CASSQGRTHEQFF. DNA of the CDR3: TGTGCCAGCAGCCAAGGTCGGACCCATGAGCAGTTCTTC.

The rearrangement uses TRBV10-1 and TRBJ2-1; D unresolved. Germline CDR1 is WNHNN and CDR2 is SYGVQD (reference sequence). With 3 bases removed from V and 6 bases from J, the gap between germline ends came to 15 bases. This CDR3 has 15 residues. The CDR3 sequence: CASSDRAGPGNEQFF. The CDR3, as DNA: TGCGCCAGCAGTGATAGGGCAGGCCCGGGCAATGAGCAGTTCTTC.